These 22 T cell receptor beta chains share one sample of origin, sequenced in a study of shared clonotypes between healthy human individuals. The data were produced by immunoSEQ multiplex PCR, yet TCRdb's version contains in-frame clones alone and is incomplete. The sample records about 1.5 million clones, approximately 98% being singletons. The specimen was naive CD4+ T cells sorted from blood. Subset specified: CD45RA+ positively selected. All receptors derive from a man aged 25 to 40 in good health.

The chain links TRBV5-1 to TRBJ1-2, with 9 bases aligning to TRBD1. The CDR3 spans 15 residues. V lost 6 bases to trimming and J lost 0 bases; unmatched junction nucleotides: 6. Germline lookup yields CDR1 SGHRS and CDR2 YFSETQ. DNA of the CDR3: TGCGCCAGCAAACCGGGGACAGGGCCTAACTATGGCTACACCTTC. Protein: CASKPGTGPNYGYTF.

The V call is TRBV7-9, the J call TRBJ1-4; D is ambiguous. Per the germline V gene, CDR1 is SEHNR and CDR2 is FQNEAQ (reference sequence). V was cut by 0 bases and J by 5 bases, with 10 bases left in between. The CDR3 length is 15 residues. The CDR3 DNA follows: TGTGCCAGCAGCTTAGCTTTCCGGGAGAATGAAAAACTGTTTTTT. This encodes CASSLAFRENEKLFF.

J is TRBJ2-7 and V is TRBV9; no reliable D call. CDR3 length equals 14 residues. The V gene lost 0 bases and the J gene lost 6 bases, with 13 bases spanning the gap. Germline V gives CDR1 SGDLS, CDR2 YYNGEE. CDR3: CASSVVSRGGEQYF. The CDR3 region has the DNA TGTGCCAGCAGCGTAGTATCTCGAGGTGGCGAGCAGTACTTC.

This clone was counted a single time. The chain is built from TRBV28 and TRBJ1-5; D gene ambiguous. The CDR3 covers 16 residues. Germline V lookup: CDR1 MDHEN, CDR2 SYDVKM. Deletions cut 6 bases from V and 3 bases from J, with 18 bases between. Written as DNA, the CDR3 is TGTGCCAGCAGACACGCACCCACACGGTACAATCAGCCCCAGCATTTT. It is translated as CASRHAPTRYNQPQHF.

This chain links TRBV5-8 with TRBJ1-5; D is possibly TRBD1 (5 bases). From germline, CDR1 is SGHTS and CDR2 YDEGEE. Between the trimmed V and J ends, which lost 6 bases and 2 bases, there was a span of 18 bases. The CDR3 runs 16 residues. CDR3 bases: TGTGCCAGCACCCCGATGCGCGGGGCGCGCAATCAGCCCCAGCATTTT. Translated: CASTPMRGARNQPQHF.

V usage is TRBV9 and J usage is TRBJ2-5; 10 bases map to TRBD1. Germline-derived CDR1 and CDR2 are SGDLS and YYNGEE. This CDR3 contains 15 residues. J gave up 5 bases and V 3 bases, and 7 bases lay outside the gene matches. The CDR3: CASSERQGALETQYF. CDR3 DNA: TGTGCCAGCAGCGAAAGACAGGGGGCATTGGAGACCCAGTACTTC.

The chain has TRBV7-9 and TRBJ2-2; 7 bases agree with TRBD2. The V and J ends lost 5 bases and 0 bases, in that order; junction bases with no gene match: 12. The CDR3 sequence is 18 residues long. Looked up from germline, CDR1 is SEHNR and CDR2 is FQNEAQ (reference sequence). The chain's CDR3 is CASSGTASGRTNTGELFF. CDR3 sequence (DNA): TGTGCCAGCAGCGGAACGGCTAGCGGACGGACGAACACCGGGGAGCTGTTTTTT.

The chain employs TRBV6-1 and TRBJ1-3; 7 positions agree with TRBD1. The germline gives CDR1 MNHNS, CDR2 SASEGT. The trim removed 1 base at V and 0 bases at J, leaving 15 bases unmatched. The CDR3 is 20 residues long. This CDR3 reads CASSEDLRQGLFSSGNTIYF. In nucleotides, the CDR3 is TGTGCCAGCAGTGAAGATCTTCGACAGGGACTTTTTTCCTCTGGAAACACCATATATTTT.

On this clone: Different DNA sequences within this sample yield the same CDR3. The chain recombines TRBV2 with TRBJ2-1, with 8 bases fitting TRBD2. This CDR3 region has 14 residues. V shed 2 bases and J 5 bases; nucleotides not matched to a gene: 2. From germline, CDR1 is SNHLY and CDR2 FYNNEI. Here the CDR3 DNA reads TGTGCCAGCAGTGAACTAGCGGGCGACAATGAGCAGTTCTTC. Protein product: CASSELAGDNEQFF.

V and J are TRBV7-2 and TRBJ2-1; 11 nucleotides agree with TRBD2. This CDR3 comprises 18 residues. Trimming cost V 5 bases and J 0 bases; bases outside gene matches: 9. Germline V gene data show CDR1 as SGHTA and CDR2 as FQGNSA. This CDR3 is CASSRPPSGRRSYNEQFF. The CDR3, as DNA: TGTGCCAGCAGCCGTCCCCCTAGCGGGAGGCGCTCCTACAATGAGCAGTTCTTC.

The DNA for the CDR3 is TGTGCCAGCAGCCCAACCAATCGACAGAGCGCTAATGAGCAGTTCTTC. Amino acid sequence: CASSPTNRQSANEQFF. The chain joins TRBV7-9 to TRBJ2-1, with a weak D call TRBD1 (5 bases). Germline V gives CDR1 SEHNR, CDR2 FQNEAQ (reference sequence). V lost 5 bases to trimming and J lost 7 bases, with 21 bases between them. This CDR3 has 16 amino acids.

The rearrangement links TRBV15 to TRBJ2-7, with 10 positions matching TRBD1. Germline CDR1 LNHNV, CDR2 YYDKDF (reference sequence). The CDR3 extends over 16 amino acids. The ends lost 0 bases at V and 5 bases at J; junction bases unmatched: 7. The CDR3 is CATSRDLWGQGNEQYF. CDR3 nucleotides: TGTGCCACCAGCAGAGATCTATGGGGACAGGGGAACGAGCAGTACTTC.

A single count supports this clone. The chain joins TRBV18 to TRBJ1-1; 9 bases are a match to TRBD1. The CDR3 totals 16 residues. With 2 bases clipped from V and 1 base from J, the junction kept 5 bases outside the gene matches. Germline CDR1 and CDR2: KGHSH and LQKENI. This CDR3 is CASSPAQGAGNTEAFF. The CDR3 nucleotides read TGTGCCAGCTCACCAGCACAGGGGGCCGGGAACACTGAAGCTTTCTTT.

CDR3 in amino acids: CASSLGGRSSYEQYF. The CDR3 region has the DNA TGTGCCAGCAGCTTAGGCGGGAGGAGCTCCTACGAGCAGTACTTC. This chain joins TRBV11-2 and TRBJ2-7; TRBD2 matches at 8 bases. Germline V lookup: CDR1 SGHAT, CDR2 FQNNGV. The V gene end was trimmed by 1 base and the J gene end by 0 bases; junction bases not matched to a gene: 2. CDR3 size: 15 residues. Variable domain in full (rest from reference TRBV11-2 and TRBJ2-7): EAGVAQSPRYKIIEKRQSVAFWCNPISGHATLYWYQQILGQGPKLLIQFQNNGVVDDSQLPKDRFSAERLKGVDSTLKIQPAKLEDSAVYLCASSLGGRSSYEQYFGPGTRLTVT.

Remarks on this clone: Other DNA variants within this sample encode the same CDR3. The gene calls are TRBV5-1 and TRBJ2-5, with D unresolved. V lost 0 bases and J 5 bases, leaving 5 bases between the germline ends. Looked up from germline, CDR1 is SGHRS and CDR2 is YFSETQ. This CDR3 comprises 12 residues. This CDR3 reads CASSLDRETQYF. The CDR3 DNA is TGCGCCAGCAGCTTGGACCGGGAGACCCAGTACTTC.

CDR3 coding DNA: TGTGCCAGCAGTTTAATCGCCGTCTACGAGCAGTACTTC. Its protein product is CASSLIAVYEQYF. The chain recombines TRBV28 with TRBJ2-7; D not resolved. Germline CDR1 MDHEN, CDR2 SYDVKM. This CDR3 is 13 amino acids long. V was trimmed by 2 bases and J by 3 bases, leaving 8 bases between them.

J is TRBJ2-1 and V is TRBV7-2, with TRBD2 matching over 8 bases. J gave up 12 bases and V 0 bases, and 7 bases lay outside the gene matches. The germline V gene has CDR1 SGHTA and CDR2 FQGNSA. The CDR3 loop spans 14 amino acids. The CDR3 here is CASSLASGLGGQFF. CDR3 nucleotides: TGTGCCAGCAGCTTAGCTTCGGGACTAGGGGGGCAGTTCTTC.

On this clone: The same CDR3 can be traced to other DNA sequences in this sample. The rearrangement uses TRBV15 and TRBJ1-1, with D uncertain. Trimming removed 1 base at V and 5 bases at J, with 8 bases between. CDR3 length equals 13 residues. The germline V gene has CDR1 LNHNV and CDR2 YYDKDF (reference sequence). For the CDR3, the DNA is TGTGCCACCAGCAGAGGCCCGGGAACTGAAGCTTTCTTT. This translates into CATSRGPGTEAFF.

The V call is TRBV5-4, the J call TRBJ1-5; 11 bases align to TRBD1. Germline V gives CDR1 SGHNT, CDR2 YYREEE (reference sequence). The CDR3 contains 17 residues. The V segment lost 4 bases and the J segment 0 bases; nucleotides outside the gene matches: 6. CDR3 sequence: CASSPGQGAYSNQPQHF. The CDR3 coding sequence is TGTGCCAGCAGCCCTGGACAGGGGGCTTATAGCAATCAGCCCCAGCATTTT.

The V and J genes are TRBV5-5 and TRBJ1-4; TRBD1 matches at 7 bases. The CDR3 has 14 residues. V gave up 2 bases and J gave up 12 bases; unmatched junction bases: 10. Germline-derived CDR1 and CDR2 are SGHKS and YYEKEE (reference sequence). This CDR3 is CASSLPGGSGELFF. The CDR3 DNA sequence: TGTGCCAGCAGCTTACCAGGGGGGTCCGGGGAACTGTTTTTT.

This clone was recorded a few times. This sequence joins TRBV5-1 and TRBJ1-2; tentative D call: TRBD1 (5 bases). Trimming removed 0 bases from V and 8 bases from J, with 17 bases in between. The CDR3 runs to 15 residues. Germline V lookup: CDR1 SGHRS, CDR2 YFSETQ. Here the CDR3 DNA reads TGCGCCAGCAGCTTGGGCACGATGGGGACGTACGGCTACACCTTC. Residues: CASSLGTMGTYGYTF.

The J gene is TRBJ2-1, the V gene TRBV9; D is possibly TRBD1 (5 bases). Trimming removed 7 bases from V and 2 bases from J, with 16 bases in between. Germline lookup yields CDR1 SGDLS and CDR2 YYNGEE. CDR3 length: 15 residues. This chain's CDR3 is CASSSWQGTYNEQFF. Here the CDR3 DNA reads TGTGCCAGCTCGTCTTGGCAGGGTACCTACAATGAGCAGTTCTTC.